These T cell receptor beta chains were read from a single sample in a study of post-analysis software for immune sequencing data. Using its own MiXCR run on the PCR reads, TCRdb lists one record per CDR3 protein. Here the sample spans hundreds of thousands of distinct CDR3 sequences, approximately 59% being singletons. The sequenced sample consisted of blood. Receptors originate from a girl aged 2 to 9 with multiple sclerosis. Both conserved end residues are part of each CDR3. The order of the fields is D gene, V gene, J gene, clone size, CDR3 protein, CDR3 DNA. The D gene is left open where the match is weak. Clone size, where shown, is once, few, many, or a class for clones that have expanded.

d_gene: TRBD1
v_gene: TRBV24-1
j_gene: TRBJ2-3
abundance: NA
CDR3aa: CATSWTGLSTDTQYF
CDR3nt: TGTGCCACCAGTTGGACAGGACTTAGCACAGATACGCAGTATTTT

d_gene: TRBD2
v_gene: TRBV6-2/TRBV6-3
j_gene: TRBJ2-1
abundance: few
CDR3aa: CASSPEGGLAGSSYNEQFF
CDR3nt: TGTGCCAGCAGTCCTGAGGGGGGACTAGCGGGGAGTTCCTACAATGAGCAGTTCTTC

d_gene: TRBD1
v_gene: TRBV6-5
j_gene: TRBJ2-2
abundance: few
CDR3aa: CASTRQGANTGELFF
CDR3nt: TGTGCCAGCACCCGACAGGGCGCGAACACCGGGGAGCTGTTTTTT

d_gene: TRBD2
v_gene: TRBV5-1
j_gene: TRBJ2-1
abundance: NA
CDR3aa: CASSEIAGGNNNEQFF
CDR3nt: TGCGCCAGCAGCGAGATCGCGGGAGGTAACAACAATGAGCAGTTCTTC

d_gene: NA
v_gene: TRBV7-9
j_gene: TRBJ2-7
abundance: few
CDR3aa: CASSSADGERKQYF
CDR3nt: TGTGCCAGCAGCTCGGCGGACGGGGAGAGGAAGCAGTACTTC

d_gene: NA
v_gene: TRBV4-3
j_gene: TRBJ1-2
abundance: NA
CDR3aa: CASSQDQRADYTF
CDR3nt: TGCGCCAGCAGCCAAGATCAAAGGGCTGACTACACCTTC

d_gene: NA
v_gene: TRBV7-2
j_gene: TRBJ1-2
abundance: NA
CDR3aa: CASSTGQTNYGYTF
CDR3nt: TGTGCCAGCAGCACCGGACAGACTAACTATGGCTACACCTTC

d_gene: TRBD1
v_gene: TRBV19
j_gene: TRBJ2-7
abundance: NA
CDR3aa: CASSMRQGHYEQYF
CDR3nt: TGTGCCAGTAGTATGCGACAGGGGCACTACGAGCAGTACTTC

d_gene: TRBD1
v_gene: TRBV20-1
j_gene: TRBJ2-7
abundance: NA
CDR3aa: CSAKPPGTAPAYEQYF
CDR3nt: TGCAGTGCTAAGCCCCCCGGGACAGCGCCCGCCTACGAGCAGTACTTC

d_gene: NA
v_gene: TRBV10-3
j_gene: TRBJ1-4
abundance: NA
CDR3aa: CAISSGVNEKLFF
CDR3nt: TGTGCCATCAGTTCAGGGGTTAATGAAAAACTGTTTTTT

d_gene: TRBD1
v_gene: TRBV12-3/TRBV12-4
j_gene: TRBJ1-1
abundance: NA
CDR3aa: CASSFGQGEFYTEAFF
CDR3nt: TGTGCCAGCAGTTTCGGACAGGGGGAGTTTTACACTGAAGCTTTCTTT

d_gene: NA
v_gene: TRBV7-3
j_gene: TRBJ1-6
abundance: few
CDR3aa: CASSQKGGYSPLHF
CDR3nt: TGTGCCAGCAGCCAAAAGGGGGGCTACTCACCCCTCCACTTT

d_gene: TRBD2
v_gene: TRBV29-1
j_gene: TRBJ2-7
abundance: few
CDR3aa: CSVEWLAGDSYEQYF
CDR3nt: TGCAGCGTTGAATGGCTAGCGGGGGACTCCTACGAGCAGTACTTC

d_gene: TRBD2
v_gene: TRBV29-1
j_gene: TRBJ2-5
abundance: NA
CDR3aa: CSGSGHLQETQYF
CDR3nt: TGCAGTGGTAGCGGGCACCTCCAAGAGACCCAGTACTTC

d_gene: NA
v_gene: TRBV24-1
j_gene: TRBJ2-1
abundance: NA
CDR3aa: CATSDPLNSPNEQFF
CDR3nt: TGTGCCACCAGTGACCCCCTCAACAGTCCCAATGAGCAGTTCTTC

d_gene: TRBD1
v_gene: TRBV12-3/TRBV12-4
j_gene: TRBJ2-1
abundance: NA
CDR3aa: CASRPLGQGYNEQFF
CDR3nt: TGTGCCAGCAGACCGCTCGGACAGGGGTACAATGAGCAGTTCTTC

d_gene: NA
v_gene: TRBV20-1
j_gene: TRBJ2-7
abundance: NA
CDR3aa: CSAAPTSNYEQYF
CDR3nt: TGCAGTGCTGCCCCAACTAGTAACTACGAGCAGTACTTC

d_gene: TRBD1
v_gene: TRBV18
j_gene: TRBJ1-6
abundance: NA
CDR3aa: CASSPGDRLYSPLHF
CDR3nt: TGTGCCAGCTCACCAGGGGACAGACTTTATTCACCCCTCCACTTT

d_gene: TRBD2
v_gene: TRBV7-9
j_gene: TRBJ2-7
abundance: NA
CDR3aa: CASRHTGGASYEQYF
CDR3nt: TGTGCCAGCAGACATACCGGGGGGGCATCGTACGAGCAGTACTTC

d_gene: NA
v_gene: TRBV25-1
j_gene: TRBJ2-3
abundance: NA
CDR3aa: CACSERAGGGTDTQYF
CDR3nt: TGTGCCTGCAGTGAAAGGGCAGGGGGGGGCACAGATACGCAGTATTTT

d_gene: NA
v_gene: TRBV2
j_gene: TRBJ2-3
abundance: NA
CDR3aa: CASSERWTLTDTQYF
CDR3nt: TGTGCCAGCAGTGAACGTTGGACCCTCACAGATACGCAGTATTTT

d_gene: NA
v_gene: TRBV7-2
j_gene: TRBJ1-4
abundance: NA
CDR3aa: CASSPQVIDEKLFF
CDR3nt: TGTGCCAGCAGCCCCCAGGTGATAGATGAAAAACTGTTTTTT

d_gene: TRBD1
v_gene: TRBV6-5
j_gene: TRBJ1-1
abundance: NA
CDR3aa: CASSSTWEGAMGEAFF
CDR3nt: TGTGCCAGCAGTTCCACTTGGGAGGGGGCAATGGGCGAAGCTTTCTTT

d_gene: TRBD1
v_gene: TRBV24-1
j_gene: TRBJ1-6
abundance: NA
CDR3aa: CATNNRGMLVLHF
CDR3nt: TGTGCCACCAATAACAGGGGGATGCTTGTCCTCCACTTT

d_gene: TRBD2
v_gene: TRBV6-1
j_gene: TRBJ2-1
abundance: NA
CDR3aa: CASNTGLAGDYNEQFF
CDR3nt: TGTGCCAGCAATACGGGACTAGCGGGGGATTACAATGAGCAGTTCTTC

d_gene: NA
v_gene: TRBV20-1
j_gene: TRBJ2-3
abundance: NA
CDR3aa: CSARVLTGVADTQYF
CDR3nt: TGCAGTGCTAGAGTGCTGACGGGGGTGGCGGATACGCAGTATTTT

d_gene: TRBD1
v_gene: TRBV27
j_gene: TRBJ2-4
abundance: NA
CDR3aa: CASSNRGRGSDIQYF
CDR3nt: TGTGCCAGCAGTAACCGGGGCAGGGGGAGTGACATTCAGTACTTC

d_gene: NA
v_gene: TRBV29-1
j_gene: TRBJ1-4
abundance: NA
CDR3aa: CSVEEGVGTGNEKLFF
CDR3nt: TGCAGCGTTGAAGAAGGGGTGGGTACGGGTAATGAAAAACTGTTTTTT

d_gene: NA
v_gene: TRBV7-9
j_gene: TRBJ2-1
abundance: few
CDR3aa: CASSLPDPSRNEQFF
CDR3nt: TGTGCCAGCAGCCTCCCGGACCCCTCGCGGAATGAGCAGTTCTTC

d_gene: NA
v_gene: TRBV5-1
j_gene: TRBJ2-7
abundance: NA
CDR3aa: CASSLGSPTNEQYF
CDR3nt: TGCGCCAGCAGCTTGGGGTCCCCCACCAACGAGCAGTACTTC

d_gene: TRBD2
v_gene: TRBV4-1
j_gene: TRBJ2-1
abundance: NA
CDR3aa: CASSQVILAGVGEQFF
CDR3nt: TGCGCCAGCAGCCAAGTGATCCTAGCGGGAGTTGGTGAGCAGTTCTTC

d_gene: NA
v_gene: TRBV5-1
j_gene: TRBJ2-6
abundance: NA
CDR3aa: CASSPLPGANVLTF
CDR3nt: TGCGCCAGCAGCCCTCTACCTGGGGCCAACGTCCTGACTTTC

d_gene: NA
v_gene: TRBV5-1
j_gene: TRBJ2-7
abundance: NA
CDR3aa: CASSLGSASYEQYF
CDR3nt: TGCGCCAGCAGCTTGGGCAGTGCATCCTACGAGCAGTACTTC

d_gene: NA
v_gene: TRBV29-1
j_gene: TRBJ2-1
abundance: few
CDR3aa: CSVGDRTSYNEQFF
CDR3nt: TGCAGCGTGGGGGATCGGACATCTTACAATGAGCAGTTCTTC

d_gene: TRBD2
v_gene: TRBV11-2
j_gene: TRBJ2-3
abundance: NA
CDR3aa: CASLGPSGRADTQYF
CDR3nt: TGTGCCAGCCTAGGCCCTAGCGGGAGGGCAGATACGCAGTATTTT

d_gene: TRBD1
v_gene: TRBV24-1
j_gene: TRBJ2-1
abundance: NA
CDR3aa: CATSDLPTGVGNEQFF
CDR3nt: TGTGCCACCAGTGATTTACCCACAGGGGTGGGCAATGAGCAGTTCTTC